This TCR beta chain is drawn from a study of blood T cell repertoires in COVID-19. Across the whole study: In each case, the material was cDNA or gDNA derived from T cells, B-cell-depleted T cells, or PBMCs.

Germline assignment: CDR1 SGDLS and CDR2 YYNGEE. Trimming left V 4 bases short and J 0 bases short, with 10 bases between. The CDR3 length is 14 residues. Authors' data handling: From reference gene primer amplification, estimates of nucleated cell counts were derived. The assay was immunoSEQ multiplex PCR, and TCRdb's table has in-frame clones only and misses some. The D gene and trimming were derived from the DNA, and the V and J assignments and clone size from that table. This table holds some 58,000 clones, about four fifths found once. The sequence was obtained from a human donor in a cohort sampled during active COVID-19. The chain employs TRBV9 and TRBJ1-2; D ambiguous. What was sequenced was peripheral blood. The CDR3 nucleotides are TGTGCCAGCAGCTCACACAGTACTAACTATGGCTACACCTTC. This codes for CASSSHSTNYGYTF.